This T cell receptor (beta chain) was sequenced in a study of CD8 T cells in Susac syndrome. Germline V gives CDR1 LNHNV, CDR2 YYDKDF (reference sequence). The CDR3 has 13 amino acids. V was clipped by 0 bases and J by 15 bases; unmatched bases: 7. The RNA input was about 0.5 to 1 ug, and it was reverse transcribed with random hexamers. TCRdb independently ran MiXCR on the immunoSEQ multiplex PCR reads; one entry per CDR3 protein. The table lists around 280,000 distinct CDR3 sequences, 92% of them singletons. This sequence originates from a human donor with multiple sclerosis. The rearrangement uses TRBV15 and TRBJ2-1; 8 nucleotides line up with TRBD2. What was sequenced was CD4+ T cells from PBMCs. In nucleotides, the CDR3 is TGTGCCACCAGCAGAGATACGGCGGGAGGAGGGTTCTTC. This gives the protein CATSRDTAGGGFF.